This section outlines one T cell receptor (beta chain) sequence together with its context. Its matching antigen is unknown. A 1 in 200,000 to 1 in 1 million T cell depth was the sequencing target. Produced via immunoSEQ multiplex PCR; TCRdb's table is partial and in-frame only. The data contain tens of thousands of clones, roughly two thirds of them seen just once; the ten biggest clones take up 51%. This sample stems from a study of cytotoxic CD8 clonotypes in ibrutinib-treated CLL. Study background: Patients gave response samples after a median 12 months of treatment, range 6 to 36.

Germline CDR1 reads SQVTM; CDR2 reads ANQGSEA. V dropped 7 bases and J dropped 8 bases, with 17 bases sitting between them. The CDR3 is 12 amino acids. Study-wide results and caveats: Higher circulating CD8+ T-cell counts strongly accompanied higher baseline clonality, above age-matched healthy donors. Under therapy, public clonotypes either contracted or stayed stable, and they were uncommon.

The chain employs TRBV29-1 and TRBJ1-2, with a tentative D call TRBD1 (5 bases). The clonotype originates from a human donor with chronic lymphocytic leukemia. Here the sequenced sample was PBMCs, taken at disease progression, from a patient treated with ibrutinib. The DNA for the CDR3 is TGCAGCGAAACGGGGGGATCTTCCGGCTACACCTTC. It specifies CSETGGSSGYTF.